This TCR beta chain was identified in a study of T cell repertoires in cytomegalovirus infection. Overall study results and limits: Cumulative frequency (of public TCR beta family members) identified carriers of CMV plus the relevant HLA.

Remarks on this clonotype: Its antigen is still unknown.

TCRdb reprocessed the reads with MiXCR, giving one entry per CDR3 protein. The repertoire holds 800,000 to 950,000 distinct CDR3 sequences, 32% seen once, with 9.5% to 15% in the top ten. The V and J ends lost 3 bases and 0 bases respectively, with 11 bases between them. Germline loops: CDR1 SEHNR, CDR2 FQNEAQ (reference sequence). This CDR3 contains 15 residues. The V and J genes are TRBV7-9 and TRBJ1-1; possibly TRBD1 for D (5 bases). The sequence came from a human donor in good health (CMV status not recorded). Some clones in this sample may be carry-over from other donors' samples. The input for sequencing was cultured CD8+ T cells from PBMCs, taken from culture after CMV antigen stimulation. The CDR3 reads CASSFSAGLNTEAFF. The CDR3 DNA is TGTGCCAGCAGCTTCAGTGCAGGGTTGAACACTGAAGCTTTCTTT. Complete variable domain (other parts from reference TRBV7-9 and TRBJ1-1): DTGVSQNPRHKITKRGQNVTFRCDPISEHNRLYWYRQTLGQGPEFLTYFQNEAQLEKSRLLSDRFSAERPKGSFSTLEIQRTEQGDSAMYLCASSFSAGLNTEAFFGQGTRLTVV.